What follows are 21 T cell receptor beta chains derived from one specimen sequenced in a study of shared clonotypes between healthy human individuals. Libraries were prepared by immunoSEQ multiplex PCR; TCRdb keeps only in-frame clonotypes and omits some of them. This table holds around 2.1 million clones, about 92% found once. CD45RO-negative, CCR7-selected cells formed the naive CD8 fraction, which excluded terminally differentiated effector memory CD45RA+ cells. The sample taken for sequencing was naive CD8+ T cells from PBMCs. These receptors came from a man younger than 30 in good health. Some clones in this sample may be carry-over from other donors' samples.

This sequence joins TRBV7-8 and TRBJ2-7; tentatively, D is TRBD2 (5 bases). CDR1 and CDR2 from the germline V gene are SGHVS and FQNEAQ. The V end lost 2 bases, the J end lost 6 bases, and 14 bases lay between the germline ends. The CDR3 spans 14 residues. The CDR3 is CASSLMRGPVEQYF. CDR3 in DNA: TGTGCCAGCAGCTTAATGCGAGGGCCGGTCGAGCAGTACTTC.

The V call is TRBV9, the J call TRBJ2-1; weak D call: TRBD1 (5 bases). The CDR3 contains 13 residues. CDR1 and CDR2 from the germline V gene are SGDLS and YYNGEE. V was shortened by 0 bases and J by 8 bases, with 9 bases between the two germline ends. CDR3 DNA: TGTGCCAGCAGCGTAGGGCAGGGATATGAGCAGTTCTTC. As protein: CASSVGQGYEQFF.

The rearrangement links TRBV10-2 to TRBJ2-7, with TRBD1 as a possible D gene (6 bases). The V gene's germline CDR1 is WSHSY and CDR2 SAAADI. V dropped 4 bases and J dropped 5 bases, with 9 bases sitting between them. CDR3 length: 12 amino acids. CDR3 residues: CASSVGAHEQYF. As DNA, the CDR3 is TGCGCCAGCAGTGTGGGGGCCCACGAGCAGTACTTC.

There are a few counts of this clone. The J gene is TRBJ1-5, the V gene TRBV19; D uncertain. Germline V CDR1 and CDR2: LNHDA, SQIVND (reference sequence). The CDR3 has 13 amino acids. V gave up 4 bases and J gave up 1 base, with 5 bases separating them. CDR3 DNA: TGTGCCAGTAGTAGCATGAGCAATCAGCCCCAGCATTTT. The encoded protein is CASSSMSNQPQHF.

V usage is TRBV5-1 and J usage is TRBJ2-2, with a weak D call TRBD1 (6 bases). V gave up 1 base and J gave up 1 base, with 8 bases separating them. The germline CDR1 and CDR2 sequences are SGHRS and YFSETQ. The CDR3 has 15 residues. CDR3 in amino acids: CASSLTTGNTGELFF. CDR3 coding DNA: TGCGCCAGCAGCTTGACGACAGGGAACACCGGGGAGCTGTTTTTT.

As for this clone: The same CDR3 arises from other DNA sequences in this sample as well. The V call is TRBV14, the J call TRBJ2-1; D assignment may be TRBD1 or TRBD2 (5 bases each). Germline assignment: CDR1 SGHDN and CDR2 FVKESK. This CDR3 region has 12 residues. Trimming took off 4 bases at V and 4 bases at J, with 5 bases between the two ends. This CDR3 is CASSRGYNEQFF. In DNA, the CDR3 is TGTGCCAGCAGCCGGGGGTACAATGAGCAGTTCTTC.

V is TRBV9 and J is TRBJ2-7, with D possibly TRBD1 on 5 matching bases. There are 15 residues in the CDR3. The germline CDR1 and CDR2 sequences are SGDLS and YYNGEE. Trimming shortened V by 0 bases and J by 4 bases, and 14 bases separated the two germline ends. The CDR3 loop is CASSVDQGSPYEQYF. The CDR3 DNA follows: TGTGCCAGCAGCGTAGATCAGGGATCCCCATACGAGCAGTACTTC.

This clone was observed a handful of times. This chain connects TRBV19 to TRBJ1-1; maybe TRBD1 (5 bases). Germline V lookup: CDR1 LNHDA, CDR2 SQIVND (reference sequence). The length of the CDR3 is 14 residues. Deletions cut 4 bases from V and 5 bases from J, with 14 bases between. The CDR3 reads CASSTRDRRTEAFF. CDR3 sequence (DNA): TGTGCCAGTAGTACGCGGGACCGGAGGACTGAAGCTTTCTTT.

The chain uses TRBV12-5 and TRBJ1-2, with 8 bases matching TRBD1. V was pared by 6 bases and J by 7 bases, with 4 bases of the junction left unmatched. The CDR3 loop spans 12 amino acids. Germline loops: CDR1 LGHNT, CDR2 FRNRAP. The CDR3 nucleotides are TGTGCTAGTGGCGTGACAGGGGTTGGCTACACCTTC. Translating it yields CASGVTGVGYTF.

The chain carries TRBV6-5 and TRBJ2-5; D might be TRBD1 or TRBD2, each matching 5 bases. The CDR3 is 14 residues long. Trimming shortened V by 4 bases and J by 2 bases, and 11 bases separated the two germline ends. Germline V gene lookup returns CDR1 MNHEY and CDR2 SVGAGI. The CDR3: CASSSQGVQETQYF. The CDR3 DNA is TGTGCCAGCAGTTCCCAGGGAGTGCAAGAGACCCAGTACTTC.

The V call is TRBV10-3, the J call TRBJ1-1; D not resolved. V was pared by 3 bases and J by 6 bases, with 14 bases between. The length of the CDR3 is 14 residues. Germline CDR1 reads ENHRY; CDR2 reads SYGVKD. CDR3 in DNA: TGTGCCATCAGTGATTATGGGGTGGTGGCTGAAGCTTTCTTT. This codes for CAISDYGVVAEAFF.

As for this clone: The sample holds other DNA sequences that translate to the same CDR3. CDR3 region: CASSVAGVNEQFF. CDR3 DNA sequence: TGTGCCAGCAGCGTAGCGGGAGTCAATGAGCAGTTCTTC. The J gene is TRBJ2-1, the V gene TRBV9, with TRBD2 as a possible D gene (6 bases). V was trimmed by 0 bases and J by 6 bases, leaving 7 bases between them. Germline lookup yields CDR1 SGDLS and CDR2 YYNGEE. This CDR3 has 13 amino acids.

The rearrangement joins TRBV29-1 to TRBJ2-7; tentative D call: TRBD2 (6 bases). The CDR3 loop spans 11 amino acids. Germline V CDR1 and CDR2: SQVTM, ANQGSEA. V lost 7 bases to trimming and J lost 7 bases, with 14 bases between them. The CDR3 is CSAREGGEQYF. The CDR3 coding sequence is TGCAGCGCCCGCGAGGGAGGAGAGCAGTACTTC.

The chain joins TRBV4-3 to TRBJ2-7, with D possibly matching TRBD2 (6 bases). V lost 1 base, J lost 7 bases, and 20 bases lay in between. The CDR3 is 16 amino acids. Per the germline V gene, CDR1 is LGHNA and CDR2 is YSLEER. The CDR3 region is CASSQGTVLAGGEQYF. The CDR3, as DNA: TGCGCCAGCAGCCAAGGGACGGTTCTAGCAGGAGGGGAGCAGTACTTC.

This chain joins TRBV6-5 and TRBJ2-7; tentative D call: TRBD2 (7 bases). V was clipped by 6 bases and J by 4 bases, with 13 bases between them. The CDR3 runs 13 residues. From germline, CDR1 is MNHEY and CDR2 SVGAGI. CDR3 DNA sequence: TGTGCCAGCAGCCTAGGGGGGGGGTACGAGCAGTACTTC. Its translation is CASSLGGGYEQYF.

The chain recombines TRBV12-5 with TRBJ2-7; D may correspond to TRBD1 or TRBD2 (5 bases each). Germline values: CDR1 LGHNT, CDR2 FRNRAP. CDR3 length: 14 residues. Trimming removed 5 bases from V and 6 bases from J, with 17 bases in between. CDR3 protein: CASGLHLWGIEQYF. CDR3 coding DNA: TGTGCTAGTGGTCTACACCTTTGGGGGATCGAGCAGTACTTC.

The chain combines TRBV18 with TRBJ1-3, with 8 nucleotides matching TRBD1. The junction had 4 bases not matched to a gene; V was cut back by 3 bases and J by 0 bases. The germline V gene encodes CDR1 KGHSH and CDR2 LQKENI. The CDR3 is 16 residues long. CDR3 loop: CASSPGQAFSGNTIYF. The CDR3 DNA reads TGTGCCAGCTCACCGGGACAGGCCTTCTCTGGAAACACCATATATTTT.

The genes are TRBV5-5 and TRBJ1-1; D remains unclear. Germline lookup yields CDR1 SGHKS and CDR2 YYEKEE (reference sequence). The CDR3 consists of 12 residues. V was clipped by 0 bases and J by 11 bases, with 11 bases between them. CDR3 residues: CASSLGINGAFF. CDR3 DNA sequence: TGTGCCAGCAGCTTGGGTATTAATGGGGCTTTCTTT.

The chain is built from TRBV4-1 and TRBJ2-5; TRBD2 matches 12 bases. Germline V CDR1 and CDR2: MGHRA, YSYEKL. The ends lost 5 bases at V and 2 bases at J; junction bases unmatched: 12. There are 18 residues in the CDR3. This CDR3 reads CASSYYLAGGPPQETQYF. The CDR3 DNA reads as TGCGCCAGCAGCTATTACCTAGCGGGAGGGCCCCCACAAGAGACCCAGTACTTC.

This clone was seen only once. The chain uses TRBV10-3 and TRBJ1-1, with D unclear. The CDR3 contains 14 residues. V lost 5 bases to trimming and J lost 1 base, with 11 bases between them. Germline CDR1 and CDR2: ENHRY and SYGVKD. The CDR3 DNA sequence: TGTGCCATCAGTCCAGTTATGACGAACACTGAAGCTTTCTTT. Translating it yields CAISPVMTNTEAFF.

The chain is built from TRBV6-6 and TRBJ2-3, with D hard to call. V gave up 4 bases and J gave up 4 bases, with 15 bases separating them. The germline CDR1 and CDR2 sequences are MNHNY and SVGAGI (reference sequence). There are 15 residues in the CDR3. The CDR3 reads CASSFGATRSDTQYF. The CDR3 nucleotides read TGTGCCAGCAGTTTTGGTGCCACGAGGTCAGATACGCAGTATTTT.